These T cell receptor beta chains were read from a single sample in a study of beta chain features in type 1 diabetes. Repertoires were generated with immunoSEQ multiplex PCR, while TCRdb's copy carries only in-frame clones and drops some. The sample records 600,000 to 750,000 clones, around 12% being singletons. Sample: naive CD4+ T cells from blood. Receptors were obtained from a man aged 30 to 45 with type 1 diabetes. The CDR3 runs from the conserved cysteine through the conserved F or W. Fields, in order: J gene, clone size, D gene, V gene, CDR3 protein, CDR3 DNA. The D gene is left open where the match is weak. Clone sizes are given selectively: once, few, many, or a class where the clone is expanded.

TRBJ1-5,-,TRBD1,TRBV7-2,CASSFEGGPNQPQHF,TGTGCCAGCAGCTTTGAAGGGGGCCCCAATCAGCCCCAGCATTTT
TRBJ1-6,-,TRBD1,TRBV11-3,CASSPRTGTVSPLHF,TGTGCCAGCAGCCCTCGGACAGGGACAGTATCACCCCTCCACTTT
TRBJ1-1,-,-,TRBV5-5,CASSLDGGTEAFF,TGTGCCAGCAGCTTGGATGGCGGCACTGAAGCTTTCTTT
TRBJ2-5,few,-,TRBV5-4,CASSLHRTLNQETQYF,TGTGCCAGCAGCTTGCATCGTACCTTAAATCAAGAGACCCAGTACTTC
TRBJ1-5,few,TRBD1,TRBV2,CASRGQGASLSNQPQHF,TGTGCCAGCAGGGGACAGGGGGCGTCCCTCAGCAATCAGCCCCAGCATTTT
TRBJ1-2,-,TRBD1,TRBV2,CASSGTGDFVYGYTF,TGTGCCAGCAGTGGGACAGGGGATTTCGTCTATGGCTACACCTTC
TRBJ1-1,-,-,TRBV18,CASSQSGTEAFF,TGTGCCAGCTCACAGAGCGGGACTGAAGCTTTCTTT
TRBJ2-5,-,-,TRBV20-1,CSMVDQETQYF,TGCAGTATGGTAGATCAAGAGACCCAGTACTTC
TRBJ1-6,-,-,TRBV7-9,CASSFDGTNSPLHF,TGTGCCAGCAGCTTTGACGGCACTAATTCACCCCTCCACTTT
TRBJ2-3,-,-,TRBV28,CASITTGSDTDTQYF,TGTGCCAGCATCACGACGGGGAGTGACACAGATACGCAGTATTTT
TRBJ1-3,-,-,TRBV2,CASSTDSGNTIYF,TGTGCCAGCAGTACAGACTCTGGAAACACCATATATTTT
TRBJ1-4,few,-,TRBV6-6,CASTPQLTNEKLFF,TGTGCCAGCACTCCACAGCTCACTAATGAAAAACTGTTTTTT
TRBJ1-1,few,-,TRBV29-1,CSVEGQMNTEAFF,TGCAGCGTTGAGGGGCAGATGAACACTGAAGCTTTCTTT
TRBJ1-2,few,-,TRBV7-2,CASSLERTRMTGYTF,TGTGCCAGCAGCTTAGAACGAACTCGCATGACTGGCTACACCTTC
TRBJ1-2,few,TRBD1,TRBV5-4,CASSYWGQNYGYTF,TGTGCCAGCAGCTATTGGGGACAGAACTATGGCTACACCTTC
TRBJ2-3,few,TRBD2,TRBV18,CASSQGLAGGTDTQYF,TGTGCCAGCTCACAAGGACTAGCGGGGGGCACAGATACGCAGTATTTT
TRBJ2-7,few,-,TRBV7-9,CASSLDSASYF,TGTGCCAGCAGCTTAGACAGTGCTTCGTACTTC
TRBJ1-6,-,-,TRBV7-8,CASSPTAYNSPLHF,TGTGCCAGCAGCCCGACGGCCTATAATTCACCCCTCCACTTT
TRBJ1-4,few,-,TRBV6-1,CASSAGDSRSGEKLFF,TGTGCCAGCAGTGCGGGGGACTCCCGGAGCGGTGAAAAACTGTTTTTT
TRBJ1-3,few,-,TRBV14,CASSHLQSGNTIYF,TGTGCCAGCAGCCATTTACAGTCTGGAAACACCATATATTTT
TRBJ2-7,few,-,TRBV30,CAWSNWISYEQYF,TGTGCCTGGAGTAACTGGATATCCTACGAGCAGTACTTC
TRBJ2-6,-,-,TRBV29-1,CSVEVGSSGANVLTF,TGCAGCGTTGAAGTGGGTAGCTCTGGGGCCAACGTCCTGACTTTC
TRBJ1-2,few,-,TRBV4-3,CASSQDLAGEFYGYTF,TGCGCCAGCAGCCAAGACCTGGCAGGGGAGTTCTATGGCTACACCTTC
TRBJ2-3,few,-,TRBV25-1,CASSDRITDTQYF,TGTGCCAGCAGTGACAGAATCACAGATACGCAGTATTTT
TRBJ1-1,few,-,TRBV7-2,CASSLDRQSGEAFF,TGTGCCAGCAGCTTAGATCGTCAGAGTGGTGAAGCTTTCTTT
TRBJ2-2,-,-,TRBV7-8,CASRRPNTGELFF,TGTGCCAGCAGAAGACCAAACACCGGGGAGCTGTTTTTT
TRBJ1-4,-,-,TRBV7-2,CASSSPGGDVKLFF,TGTGCCAGCAGCTCGCCCGGGGGCGATGTAAAACTGTTTTTT
TRBJ2-7,-,-,TRBV7-2,CASSLGTAQYF,TGTGCCAGCAGCTTAGGGACCGCGCAGTACTTC
TRBJ2-7,-,-,TRBV30,CAWSRDSHSYEQYF,TGTGCCTGGAGCCGCGACAGCCATTCCTACGAGCAGTACTTC
TRBJ2-5,-,TRBD1,TRBV6-1,CAGSDRDGETQYF,TGTGCCGGCAGTGACAGGGATGGCGAGACCCAGTACTTC
TRBJ2-3,few,-,TRBV4-3,CASSSSAVGTQYF,TGCGCCAGCAGCTCTTCCGCGGTGGGCACGCAGTATTTT
TRBJ2-1,-,TRBD2,TRBV4-1,CASRPQETSINEQFF,TGCGCCAGCAGGCCTCAGGAGACTAGCATCAATGAGCAGTTCTTC
TRBJ2-1,few,-,TRBV30,CAWSGYSEQFF,TGTGCCTGGAGTGGATACAGTGAGCAGTTCTTC
TRBJ2-7,-,-,TRBV28,CASSVGRSYEQYF,TGTGCCAGCAGTGTAGGACGATCCTACGAGCAGTACTTC
TRBJ1-5,-,-,TRBV5-1,CASSLAPGGDYSNQPQHF,TGCGCCAGCAGCTTGGCCCCGGGCGGCGATTATAGCAATCAGCCCCAGCATTTT
TRBJ2-3,-,-,TRBV5-8,CASSLGQISTDTQYF,TGTGCCAGCAGCTTGGGACAGATCTCCACAGATACGCAGTATTTT
TRBJ2-1,-,TRBD1,TRBV9,CASSATGVSVTEQFF,TGTGCCAGCAGCGCCACAGGGGTTTCGGTTACTGAGCAGTTCTTC
TRBJ2-7,few,TRBD2,TRBV9,CASSKMGLAFSYEQYF,TGTGCCAGCAGCAAAATGGGACTAGCGTTTTCCTACGAGCAGTACTTC
TRBJ2-1,-,-,TRBV7-9,CASSLPLTDTRQKNEQFF,TGTGCCAGCAGCCTGCCCCTCACGGACACGCGGCAAAAGAATGAGCAGTTCTTC
TRBJ1-2,few,TRBD1,TRBV20-1,CSARTGGGYTF,TGCAGTGCCAGAACAGGGGGTGGCTACACCTTC
TRBJ2-1,few,-,TRBV6-5,CATQLTVSSYNEQFF,TGTGCCACTCAATTAACAGTTAGCTCCTACAATGAGCAGTTCTTC
TRBJ2-7,few,-,TRBV9,CASSPRGRGAYEQYF,TGTGCCAGCAGCCCACGGGGGCGGGGTGCCTACGAGCAGTACTTC
TRBJ2-7,once,-,TRBV11-2,CASSQGGNEQYF,TGTGCCAGCAGCCAGGGGGGGAACGAGCAGTACTTC
TRBJ1-1,many,TRBD1,TRBV2,CASSYRGDTEAFF,TGTGCCAGCAGTTACAGGGGAGATACTGAAGCTTTCTTT
TRBJ2-2,-,TRBD1,TRBV19,CASSIVGQGRGTGELFF,TGTGCCAGTAGTATAGTCGGACAGGGGAGAGGCACCGGGGAGCTGTTTTTT
TRBJ2-1,few,TRBD1,TRBV9,CASSPGQGPDNEQFF,TGTGCCAGCAGTCCAGGACAGGGGCCTGACAATGAGCAGTTCTTC
TRBJ2-5,-,-,TRBV10-3,CAISEDPRGETQYF,TGTGCCATCAGTGAGGACCCAAGAGGGGAGACCCAGTACTTC
TRBJ2-1,few,-,TRBV7-7,CASSQGRSSYNEQFF,TGTGCCAGCAGCCAAGGGCGGTCTTCCTACAATGAGCAGTTCTTC
TRBJ1-4,few,-,TRBV16,CASSQSGQENEKLFF,TGTGCCAGCAGCCAATCCGGCCAGGAGAATGAAAAACTGTTTTTT
TRBJ2-7,few,-,TRBV28,CASSLYYEQYF,TGTGCCAGCAGTTTATACTACGAGCAGTACTTC